This T cell receptor beta chain was sequenced during a study of shared clonotypes between healthy human individuals. Overall study results and limits: What naive subsets generally showed was a larger estimated richness than memory subsets showed. In a handful of donors, around 5% of naive CD4 clonotypes appeared in common.

It was across several immunoSEQ plates that each subset's genomic DNA was evenly split. The data were produced by immunoSEQ multiplex PCR, yet TCRdb's version contains in-frame clones alone and is incomplete. The data show approximately 2,000,000 clones, roughly 92% seen once. Concerning this clone: No antigen is known for it.

This TCR came from a man younger than 35 in good health. Some clones in this sample may be carry-over from other donors' samples. Material for sequencing was naive CD4+ T cells from PBMCs. Subset reported: CD45RA+ positively selected.

CDR3 nucleotides: TGTGCCAGCAGCCCCCGGACTAGCGGGATATCCCACAATGAGCAGTTCTTC. It is translated as CASSPRTSGISHNEQFF. This sequence joins TRBV5-4 and TRBJ2-1; 12 nucleotides match TRBD2. J was trimmed by 5 bases and V by 4 bases; bases with no gene match: 10. CDR3 length: 17 residues. Germline lookup yields CDR1 SGHNT and CDR2 YYREEE (reference sequence). The full variable domain, in which reference TRBV5-4 and TRBJ2-1 provide the parts outside the CDR3, is ETGVTQSPTHLIKTRGQQVTLRCSSQSGHNTVSWYQQALGQGPQFIFQYYREEENGRGNFPPRFSGLQFPNYSSELNVNALELDDSALYLCASSPRTSGISHNEQFFGPGTRLTVL.